The text below deals with one TCR beta chain. The antigen is undetermined. Repertoires were generated with immunoSEQ multiplex PCR, while TCRdb's copy carries only in-frame clones and drops some. This table holds roughly 550 clones, about nine tenths found once. This sample is drawn from a study of T cells and Merkel cell carcinoma outcomes. Broader study findings: Repertoire plus T-cell density reportedly predicted Merkel cell carcinoma outcomes.

Germline trimming cut 4 bases from V and 4 bases from J; bases unmatched to any gene: 10. Germline V gene lookup returns CDR1 GTSNPN and CDR2 SVGIG (reference sequence). This CDR3 spans 15 amino acids. The sequenced sample consisted of tumor tissue from Merkel cell carcinoma. The sequence was collected from a human donor with Merkel cell carcinoma. The chain employs TRBV30 and TRBJ2-1; 7 bases agree with TRBD2. CDR3 coding DNA: TGTGCCTGGACTTATCCGCGGGAGATGTACAATGAGCAGTTCTTC. As protein: CAWTYPREMYNEQFF.